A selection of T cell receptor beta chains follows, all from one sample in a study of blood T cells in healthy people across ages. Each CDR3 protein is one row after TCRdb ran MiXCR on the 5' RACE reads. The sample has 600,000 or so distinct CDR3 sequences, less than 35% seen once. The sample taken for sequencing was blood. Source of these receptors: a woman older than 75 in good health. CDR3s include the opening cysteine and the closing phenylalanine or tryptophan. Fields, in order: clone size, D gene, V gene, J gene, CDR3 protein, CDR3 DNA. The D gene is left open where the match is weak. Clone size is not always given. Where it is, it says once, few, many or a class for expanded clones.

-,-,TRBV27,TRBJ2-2,CASSLLGTGELFF,TGTGCCAGCAGTTTGCTCGGAACCGGGGAGCTGTTTTTT
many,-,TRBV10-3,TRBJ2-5,CAISESGRRQETQYF,TGTGCCATCAGTGAGTCGGGCAGGCGACAAGAGACCCAGTACTTC
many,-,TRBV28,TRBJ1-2,CASSFTAAGGYTF,TGTGCCAGCAGTTTCACAGCAGCGGGCGGCTACACCTTC
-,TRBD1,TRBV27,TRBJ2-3,CASSRGDRVTDTQYF,TGTGCCAGCAGTCGAGGGGACAGGGTCACAGATACGCAGTATTTT
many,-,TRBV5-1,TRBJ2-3,CASSSRLNTDTQYF,TGCGCCAGCAGCTCACGGCTGAACACAGATACGCAGTATTTT
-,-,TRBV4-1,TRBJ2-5,CASSQVGDETQYF,TGCGCCAGCAGCCAAGTAGGGGATGAGACCCAGTACTTC
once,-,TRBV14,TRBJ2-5,CASSQGKDRRDQETQYF,TGTGCCAGCAGCCAAGGAAAAGACAGGAGAGATCAAGAGACCCAGTACTTC
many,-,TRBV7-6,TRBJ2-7,CASSLSADYEQYF,TGTGCCAGCAGCTTATCGGCCGACTACGAGCAGTACTTC
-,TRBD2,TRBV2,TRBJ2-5,CASTAGWGETQYF,TGTGCCAGTACAGCGGGGTGGGGAGAGACCCAGTACTTC
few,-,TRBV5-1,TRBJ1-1,CASSLRSGTNTEAFF,TGCGCCAGCAGCTTGAGATCCGGGACCAACACTGAAGCTTTCTTT
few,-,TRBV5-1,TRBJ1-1,CASSPTRGNTEAFF,TGCGCCAGCAGCCCGACCCGGGGGAACACTGAAGCTTTCTTT
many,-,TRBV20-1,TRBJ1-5,CSARGDGGNQPQHF,TGCAGTGCTAGGGGGGACGGCGGGAATCAGCCCCAGCATTTT
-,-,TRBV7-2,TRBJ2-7,CASSLPLGVTGPYEQYF,TGTGCCAGCAGCTTACCCCTCGGGGTAACAGGGCCCTACGAGCAGTACTTC
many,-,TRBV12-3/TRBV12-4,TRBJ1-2,CASSRGAYGYTF,TGTGCCAGCAGTCGAGGGGCCTATGGCTACACCTTC
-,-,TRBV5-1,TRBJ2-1,CANSLTGDPNSYNEQFF,TGCGCCAACAGCTTAACGGGAGACCCGAACTCCTACAATGAGCAGTTCTTC
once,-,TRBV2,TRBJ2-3,CASSQNGGDTQYF,TGTGCCAGCAGCCAAAACGGGGGTGATACGCAGTATTTT
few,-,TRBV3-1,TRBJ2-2,CASSQTLGARATGELFF,TGTGCCAGCAGCCAGACTCTAGGGGCCCGGGCAACCGGGGAGCTGTTTTTT
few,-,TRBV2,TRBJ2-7,CASRPGPSVRQYF,TGTGCCAGCAGACCGGGACCCTCGGTGAGGCAGTACTTC
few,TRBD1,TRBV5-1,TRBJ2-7,CASRLGGTGSYEQYF,TGCGCCAGCCGCTTGGGCGGGACAGGGAGCTACGAGCAGTACTTC
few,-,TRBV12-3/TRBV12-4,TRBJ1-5,CASSLGRGLDQPQHF,TGTGCCAGCAGTTTAGGCAGGGGTCTGGATCAGCCCCAGCATTTT
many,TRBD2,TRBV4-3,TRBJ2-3,CASSSSGDSGGAGDTQYF,TGCGCCAGCAGCTCATCAGGCGATAGCGGGGGGGCAGGAGATACGCAGTATTTT
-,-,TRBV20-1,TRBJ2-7,CSARDRGEGIIYEQYF,TGCAGTGCTAGAGATCGGGGAGAGGGAATCATTTACGAGCAGTACTTC
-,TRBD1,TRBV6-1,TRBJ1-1,CATGGLKVRSEAYF,TGTGCCACAGGGGGGTTGAAGGTCCGGTCTGAAGCTTACTTT
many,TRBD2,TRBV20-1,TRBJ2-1,CSATSGYTGGFDNEQFF,TGCAGTGCTACCTCCGGCTACACGGGGGGATTTGACAATGAGCAGTTCTTC
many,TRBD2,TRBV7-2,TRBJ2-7,CASSLQRGGEQYF,TGTGCCAGCAGCTTACAGCGGGGGGGCGAGCAGTACTTC
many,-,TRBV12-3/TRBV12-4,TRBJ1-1,CASSFLQGAEAFF,TGTGCCAGCAGTTTTCTACAGGGAGCTGAAGCTTTCTTT
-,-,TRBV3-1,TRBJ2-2,CASSQAIGTGELFF,TGTGCCAGCAGCCAGGCGATAGGCACCGGGGAGCTGTTTTTT
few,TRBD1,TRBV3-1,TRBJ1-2,CASSLTQTGNGYTF,TGTGCCAGCAGCCTAACCCAGACAGGGAATGGCTACACCTTC
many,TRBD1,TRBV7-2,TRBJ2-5,CASSLVGTGSQETQYF,TGTGCCAGCAGCTTAGTAGGGACAGGGTCCCAAGAGACCCAGTACTTC
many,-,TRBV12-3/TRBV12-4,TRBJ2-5,CASTIGGPQETQYF,TGTGCCAGCACCATCGGGGGGCCCCAAGAGACCCAGTACTTC
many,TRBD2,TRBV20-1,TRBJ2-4,CSACSGLVDIQYF,TGCAGTGCTTGCTCGGGACTAGTTGACATTCAGTACTTC
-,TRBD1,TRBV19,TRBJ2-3,CASSTGQGVADTQCF,TGTGCCAGTAGTACGGGACAGGGGGTGGCAGATACGCAGTGTTTT
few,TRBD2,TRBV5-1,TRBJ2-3,CASSRGLLGGTQYF,TGCGCCAGCAGCCGGGGACTACTCGGGGGTACGCAGTATTTT
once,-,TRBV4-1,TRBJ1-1,CANSPAAGAVSNTEAFF,TGCGCCAACAGCCCCGCGGCGGGGGCGGTATCGAACACTGAAGCTTTCTTT
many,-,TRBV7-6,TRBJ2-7,CASSLGFRDEQYF,TGTGCCAGCAGCCTTGGGTTCAGGGACGAGCAGTACTTC
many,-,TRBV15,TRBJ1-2,CATSRGTGGVPNYGYTF,TGTGCCACCAGCAGAGGCACGGGGGGGGTCCCAAACTATGGCTACACCTTC
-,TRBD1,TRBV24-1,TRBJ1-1,CATSAPGRGLDTEAFF,TGTGCCACCAGTGCCCCAGGCAGGGGGCTCGACACTGAAGCTTTCTTT
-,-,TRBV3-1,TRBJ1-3,CASSQARRNTIYF,TGTGCCAGCAGCCAAGCCCGGAGAAACACCATATATTTT
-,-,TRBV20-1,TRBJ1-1,CSVKDAGSEAFF,TGCAGTGTTAAGGATGCCGGGTCTGAAGCTTTCTTT
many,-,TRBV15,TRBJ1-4,CATSRGGGRYEKLFF,TGTGCCACCAGCAGAGGAGGGGGTCGGTATGAAAAACTGTTTTTT
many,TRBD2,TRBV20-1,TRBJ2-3,CSANPSGGIPTADTQYF,TGCAGTGCCAATCCTAGCGGGGGCATCCCGACAGCAGATACGCAGTATTTT
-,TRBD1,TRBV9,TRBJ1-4,CASSPGQGFFEKLFF,TGTGCCAGCAGCCCCGGACAGGGATTTTTTGAAAAACTGTTTTTT
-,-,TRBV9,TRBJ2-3,CASSARPKDAQYF,TGTGCCAGCAGCGCCCGTCCAAAAGATGCGCAGTATTTT
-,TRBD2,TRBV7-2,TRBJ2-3,CASSLVMKTSGRAQDTQYF,TGTGCCAGCAGCTTAGTGATGAAGACTAGCGGGAGGGCTCAAGATACGCAGTATTTT
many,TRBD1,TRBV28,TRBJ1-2,CASSPITGGNYGYTF,TGTGCCAGCAGCCCTATCACAGGGGGCAACTATGGCTACACCTTC
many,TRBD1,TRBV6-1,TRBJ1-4,CASLRGTGSGEKLFF,TGTGCCAGCCTGCGAGGGACAGGGTCGGGGGAAAAACTGTTTTTT
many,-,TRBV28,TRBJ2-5,CASSLRPVETQYF,TGTGCCAGCAGTTTAAGGCCGGTAGAGACCCAGTACTTC
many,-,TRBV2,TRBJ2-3,CASSGSREAATQYF,TGTGCCAGCAGTGGCAGCAGAGAGGCGGCTACGCAGTATTTT
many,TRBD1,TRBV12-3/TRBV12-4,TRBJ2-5,CASRLGSGQETQYF,TGTGCCAGCAGGCTAGGGTCGGGACAGGAGACCCAGTACTTC
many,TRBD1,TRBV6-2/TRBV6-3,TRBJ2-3,CASSLFATGDTQYF,TGTGCCAGCAGCCTCTTTGCGACAGGGGATACGCAGTATTTT
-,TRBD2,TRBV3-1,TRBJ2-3,CASSQDLAVTDTQYF,TGTGCCAGCAGCCAAGACCTAGCGGTCACAGATACGCAGTATTTT
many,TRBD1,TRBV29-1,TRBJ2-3,CSVERQGRDTQYF,TGCAGCGTTGAGAGACAGGGTCGGGATACGCAGTATTTT
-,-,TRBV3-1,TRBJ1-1,CASSRLVNAEAFF,TGTGCCAGCAGCCGCTTGGTTAACGCTGAAGCTTTCTTT
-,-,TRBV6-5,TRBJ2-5,CASSYQGAKTQYF,TGTGCCAGCAGTTACCAGGGAGCGAAGACACAGTACTTC